The rows below give T cell receptor beta chains drawn from one sample of a study of T cells in Graves' hyperthyroidism and ophthalmopathy. TCRdb recomputed calls from the multiplex PCR reads with MiXCR, one row per CDR3 protein. The sample holds fewer than 400,000 distinct CDR3 sequences; over 15% are singletons and the top ten take around 34%. The sample consisted of blood. These receptors were taken from a man aged 30 to 45 with Graves' hyperthyroidism. The CDR3 runs from the conserved cysteine through the conserved F or W. The order of the fields is D gene, V gene, CDR3 length, CDR3 protein. A D gene is named only where the DNA matches it firmly.

>TRBD1|TRBV2|13
CASSDPTGVGYTF
>-|TRBV6-1|14
CASSPDPGIWGYTF
>-|TRBV5-1|14
CASSSRDRVYEQYF
>-|TRBV6-1|13
CASRGYGASEQYF
>-|TRBV3-1|16
CASSQVAVLSNEKLFF
>-|TRBV28|12
CASSEQSYEQYF
>-|TRBV6-2/TRBV6-3|15
CASRRLQGIGETQYF
>-|TRBV5-1|14
CASSPAPYTGELFF
>-|TRBV11-2|15
CASSLHMGSGNTIYF
>TRBD2|TRBV7-2|14
CASSFSGRNYEQYF
>-|TRBV6-1|12
CASRRSTGGYTF
>-|TRBV11-2|15
CASSPGGGSGQPQHF
>-|TRBV3-1|14
CASSKRSSQDTQYF
>TRBD1|TRBV2|13
CASNPGQGSEQYF
>TRBD2|TRBV11-2|16
CASSSFKLAGSGEQYF
>-|TRBV6-1|14
CASTETEGNTEAFF
>-|TRBV12-3/TRBV12-4|13
CASTSLLGNEQFF
>TRBD2|TRBV18|14
CASSTGTSGVPWFF
>-|TRBV7-8|14
CASSPHLSADEQYF
>TRBD2|TRBV3-1|15
CASSSGLANTGELFF
>TRBD1|TRBV2|15
CASSEAGGQGYEQYF
>TRBD1|TRBV19|14
CASSWTGSKNIQYF
>-|TRBV27|12
CASKSTTYEQYF
>-|TRBV25-1|15
CASSERWSFGVTQYF
>-|TRBV29-1|12
CSVEGSTGELFF
>-|TRBV20-1|11
CSARGDDTQYF
>-|TRBV29-1|15
CSVEDRSVPIGTQYF
>TRBD1|TRBV12-3/TRBV12-4|15
CASSFQGGRAKFPSF
>-|TRBV28|13
CASIETENTEAFF
>-|TRBV30|13
CAWGRGTTNEQFF
>TRBD1|TRBV30|12
CAWSVNRGPLHF
>-|TRBV6-1|11
CASKYEDIQYF
>-|TRBV6-5|13
CASSYSYSGELFF
>TRBD2|TRBV3-1|14
CASSPRLAAGELFF
>-|TRBV20-1|12
CSASSSNQPQHF
>TRBD2|TRBV10-3|17
CAISEPTQAGAAETQYF
>TRBD1|TRBV5-1|14
CASSPWTGRDGYTF
>-|TRBV11-2|16
CASSLGVGGSNYGYTF
>-|TRBV3-1|15
CASSQEVERGYGYTF
>TRBD1|TRBV24-1|13
CATSDRTGSEQYF
>-|TRBV3-1|12
CASSYRGDTQYF
>-|TRBV18|14
CASSRAANTGELFF
>-|TRBV5-6|15
CASSLWGGSYNEQFF
>-|TRBV10-3|17
CAISEGRKVAPSYEQYF
>-|TRBV12-3/TRBV12-4|13
CASRKTASYEQYF
>-|TRBV20-1|13
CSASLGTDTEAFF
>-|TRBV7-3|15
CASSLSGRNQETQYF
>-|TRBV19|15
CASSPYRDHSGEQFF
>-|TRBV5-1|14
CASSSDREGDIQYF
>TRBD1|TRBV12-3/TRBV12-4|13
CASSRQGSQPQHF
>-|TRBV19|15
CASIPSGVYNQPQHF
>-|TRBV27|15
CASKSGGRSYNEQFF
>TRBD2|TRBV3-1|15
CASSRRTSSHGELFF
>-|TRBV9|14
CASSVGAAAGELFF
>-|TRBV11-2|14
CASSPWTVNTEAFF
>-|TRBV2|12
CASSVGGAEAFF
>-|TRBV2|14
CASRGTVYNSPLHF
>-|TRBV7-9|15
CASSPMRRTNTEAFF
>TRBD2|TRBV9|14
CASSHAGGDFVLTF
>-|TRBV29-1|12
CSARGGPTEAFF